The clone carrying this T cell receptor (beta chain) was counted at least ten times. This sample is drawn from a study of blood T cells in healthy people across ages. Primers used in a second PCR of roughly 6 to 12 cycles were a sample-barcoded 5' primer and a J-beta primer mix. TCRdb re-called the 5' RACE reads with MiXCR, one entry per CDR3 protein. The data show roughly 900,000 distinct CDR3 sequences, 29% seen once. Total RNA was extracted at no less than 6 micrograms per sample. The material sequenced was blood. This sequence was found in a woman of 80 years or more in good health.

The CDR3 nucleotides read TGTGCCAGCAGTTCAACCCAGGGGTCCCCATCAAGGGAGCAGTACTTC. Residues: CASSSTQGSPSREQYF. The chain recombines TRBV7-2 with TRBJ2-7; a possible D gene is TRBD1 (6 bases). Germline V gene data show CDR1 as SGHTA and CDR2 as FQGNSA. The CDR3 consists of 16 residues. The germline V and J ends were trimmed by 6 bases and 7 bases, with 25 bases remaining between them. Full variable domain (missing parts from reference TRBV7-2 and TRBJ2-7): GAGVSQSPSNKVTEKGKDVELRCDPISGHTALYWYRQSLGQGLEFLIYFQGNSAPDKSGLPSDRFSAERTGGSVSTLTIQRTQQEDSAVYLCASSSTQGSPSREQYFGPGTRLTVT.